A single sample gave rise to the 5 T cell receptor beta chains below, sequenced in a study of blood T cell repertoires in COVID-19. The method was immunoSEQ multiplex PCR; TCRdb's version includes in-frame clones alone and lacks a portion of them. The table includes hundreds of thousands of clones, about nine tenths detected once. The sequencing input was PBMCs or T cells enriched from blood (not recorded which). These receptors were obtained from a man aged 25 to 40 who had recovered from COVID-19.

This sequence joins TRBV29-1 and TRBJ1-4; 7 nucleotides line up with TRBD1. CDR3 length: 15 residues. Germline V gene sequence: CDR1 SQVTM, CDR2 ANQGSEA. V lost 4 bases, J lost 5 bases, and 10 bases stayed unmatched. The CDR3 DNA follows: TGCAGCGTTGGGCCTCGGGGACAGCCCAATGAAAAACTGTTTTTT. Amino acids: CSVGPRGQPNEKLFF.

The CDR3 nucleotides are TGTGCCAGCAGCTTAGCGGACAGTCCGTATGGCTACACCTTC. This codes for CASSLADSPYGYTF. The chain combines TRBV7-6 with TRBJ1-2; D is possibly TRBD1 (6 bases). From germline, CDR1 is SGHVS and CDR2 FNYEAQ. The CDR3 is made up of 14 amino acids. V lost 0 bases and J lost 5, with 10 bases in between.

This clone appeared once. The chain combines TRBV20-1 with TRBJ1-2, with D hard to call. V was shortened by 6 bases and J by 8 bases, with 13 bases between the two germline ends. CDR1 and CDR2 from the germline V gene are DFQATT and SNEGSKA (reference sequence). The CDR3 is 11 residues long. The CDR3 protein is CSAADFPGYTF. The CDR3 DNA follows: TGCAGTGCCGCGGATTTTCCCGGCTACACCTTC.

V gene TRBV2 combines with J gene TRBJ1-5; D gene ambiguous. The CDR3 loop spans 14 amino acids. Looked up from germline, CDR1 is SNHLY and CDR2 is FYNNEI. Deletions cut 3 bases from V and 2 bases from J, with 8 bases between. For the CDR3, the DNA is TGTGCCAGCAGTGACTCGGTGGGCAATCAGCCCCAGCATTTT. It is translated as CASSDSVGNQPQHF.

This clone showed up just once. The V gene is TRBV3-1 (or the pseudogene TRBV3-2), the J gene TRBJ1-1; 7 nucleotides match TRBD1. Germline trimming cut 0 bases from V and 10 bases from J; bases unmatched to any gene: 2. The germline V gene has CDR1 LGHDT and CDR2 YNNKEL (reference sequence). The CDR3 covers 12 residues. CDR3 sequence reads: CASSQERDRAFF. The CDR3 DNA sequence: TGTGCCAGCAGCCAAGAACGGGACAGAGCTTTCTTT.